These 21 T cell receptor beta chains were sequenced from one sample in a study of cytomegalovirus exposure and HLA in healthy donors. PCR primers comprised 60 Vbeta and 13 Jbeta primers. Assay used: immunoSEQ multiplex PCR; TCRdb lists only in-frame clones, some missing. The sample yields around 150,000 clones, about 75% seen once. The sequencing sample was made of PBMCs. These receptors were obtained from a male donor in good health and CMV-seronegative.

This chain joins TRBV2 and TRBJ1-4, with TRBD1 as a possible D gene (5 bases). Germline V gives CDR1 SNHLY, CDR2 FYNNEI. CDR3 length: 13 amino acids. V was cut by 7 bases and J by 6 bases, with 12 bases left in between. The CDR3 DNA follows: TGTGCCAGCATGGGGGGGTTCGATGAAAAACTGTTTTTT. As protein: CASMGGFDEKLFF.

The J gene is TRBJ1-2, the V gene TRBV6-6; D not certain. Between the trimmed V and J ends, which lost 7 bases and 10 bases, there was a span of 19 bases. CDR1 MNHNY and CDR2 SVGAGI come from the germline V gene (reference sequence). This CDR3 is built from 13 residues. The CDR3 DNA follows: TGTGCCAGCATCGCTGGCACCGAGCGGGACTACACCTTC. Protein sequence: CASIAGTERDYTF.

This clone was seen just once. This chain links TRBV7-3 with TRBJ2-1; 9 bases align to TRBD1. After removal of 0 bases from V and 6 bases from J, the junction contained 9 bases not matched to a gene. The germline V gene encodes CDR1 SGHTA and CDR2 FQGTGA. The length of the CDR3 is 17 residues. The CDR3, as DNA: TGTGCCAGCAGCTTAACGGGAACAGGGGGCGCCCGCAATGAGCAGTTCTTC. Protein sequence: CASSLTGTGGARNEQFF.

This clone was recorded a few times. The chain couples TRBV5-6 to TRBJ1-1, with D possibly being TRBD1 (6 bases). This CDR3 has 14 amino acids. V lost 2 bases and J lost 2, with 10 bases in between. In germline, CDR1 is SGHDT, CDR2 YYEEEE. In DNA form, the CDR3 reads TGTGCCAGCAGCTTTAGGGGGAGTAACACTGAAGCTTTCTTT. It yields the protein CASSFRGSNTEAFF.

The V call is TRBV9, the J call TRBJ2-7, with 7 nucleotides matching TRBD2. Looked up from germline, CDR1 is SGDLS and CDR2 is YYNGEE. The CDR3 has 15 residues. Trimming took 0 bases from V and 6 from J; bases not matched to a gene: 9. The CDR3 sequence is CASSVGGGELSEQYF. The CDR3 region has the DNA TGTGCCAGCAGCGTAGGGGGAGGGGAGCTGTCCGAGCAGTACTTC.

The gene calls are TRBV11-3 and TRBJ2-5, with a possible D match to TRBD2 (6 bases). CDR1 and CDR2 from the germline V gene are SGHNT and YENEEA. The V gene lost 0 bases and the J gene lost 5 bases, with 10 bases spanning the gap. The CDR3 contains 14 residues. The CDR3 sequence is CASSLDGRDETQYF. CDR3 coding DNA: TGTGCCAGCAGCTTAGACGGGCGGGATGAGACCCAGTACTTC.

The CDR3 coding sequence is TGTGCTAGTGGTTTGCGACTTAGTCAGCCCCAGCATTTT. Its translation: CASGLRLSQPQHF. The chain combines TRBV12-5 with TRBJ1-5, with D unclear. CDR3 length: 13 residues. The V and J ends lost 2 bases and 6 bases respectively, with 8 bases between them. CDR1 and CDR2 from the germline V gene are LGHNT and FRNRAP. The variable domain in full, with the rest retrieved from reference TRBV12-5 and TRBJ1-5, is DARVTQTPRHKVTEMGQEVTMRCQPILGHNTVFWYRQTMMQGLELLAYFRNRAPLDDSGMPKDRFSAEMPDATLATLKIQPSEPRDSAVYFCASGLRLSQPQHFGDGTRLSIL.

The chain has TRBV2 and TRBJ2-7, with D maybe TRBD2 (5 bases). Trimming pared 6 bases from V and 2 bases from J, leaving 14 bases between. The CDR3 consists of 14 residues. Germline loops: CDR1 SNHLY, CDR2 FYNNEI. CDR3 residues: CASSDYRAPYEQYF. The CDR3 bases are TGTGCCAGCAGCGACTACCGGGCTCCCTACGAGCAGTACTTC.

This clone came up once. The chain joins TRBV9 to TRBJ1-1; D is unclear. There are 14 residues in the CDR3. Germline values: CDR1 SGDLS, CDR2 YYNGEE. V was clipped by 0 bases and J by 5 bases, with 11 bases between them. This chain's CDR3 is CASSVVVPGTEAFF. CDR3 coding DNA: TGTGCCAGCAGCGTAGTGGTTCCCGGGACTGAAGCTTTCTTT.

DNA for the CDR3: TGTGCCAGCAGAACCCAGGGGGCATCGAACACTGAAGCTTTCTTT. Amino acids: CASRTQGASNTEAFF. The chain uses TRBV6-5 and TRBJ1-1, with 8 positions matching TRBD1. The CDR3 contains 15 residues. Germline V gene data show CDR1 as MNHEY and CDR2 as SVGAGI. V was pared by 6 bases and J by 1 base, with 7 bases of the junction left unmatched.

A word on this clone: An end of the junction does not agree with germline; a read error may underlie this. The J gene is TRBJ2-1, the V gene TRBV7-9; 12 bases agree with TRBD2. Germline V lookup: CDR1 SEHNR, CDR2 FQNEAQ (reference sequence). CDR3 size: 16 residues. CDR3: CSSSLVGTSGYNEQFF. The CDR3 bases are TGTTCCAGCAGCTTAGTGGGGACTAGCGGGTACAATGAGCAGTTCTTC.

This CDR3 is CASSPIAGVSGDEQYF. CDR3 DNA: TGTGCCAGCTCACCTATAGCGGGAGTCTCCGGGGACGAGCAGTACTTC. The chain joins TRBV18 to TRBJ2-7; 9 bases agree with TRBD2. With V trimmed by 3 bases and J by 5 bases, 11 bases remained unmatched. Per germline, CDR1 KGHSH and CDR2 LQKENI. This CDR3 region has 16 residues.

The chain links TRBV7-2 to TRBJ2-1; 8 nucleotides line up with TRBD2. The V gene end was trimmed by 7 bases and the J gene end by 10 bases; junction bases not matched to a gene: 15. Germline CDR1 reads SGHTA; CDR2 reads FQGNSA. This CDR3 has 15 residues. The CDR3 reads CASTPWRGVVFEQFF. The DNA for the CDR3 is TGTGCCAGCACCCCTTGGCGGGGGGTGGTGTTCGAGCAGTTCTTC.

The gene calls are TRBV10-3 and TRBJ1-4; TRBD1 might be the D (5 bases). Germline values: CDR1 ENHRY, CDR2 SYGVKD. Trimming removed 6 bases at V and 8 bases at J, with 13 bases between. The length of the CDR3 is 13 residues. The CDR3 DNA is TGTGCCATCAGCCGGGGGACCCAGGAAAAACTGTTTTTT. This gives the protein CAISRGTQEKLFF.

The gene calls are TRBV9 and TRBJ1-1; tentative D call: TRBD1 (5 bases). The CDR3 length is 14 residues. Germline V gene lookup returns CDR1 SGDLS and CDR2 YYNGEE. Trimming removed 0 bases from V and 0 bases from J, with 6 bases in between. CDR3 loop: CASSVAGMNTEAFF. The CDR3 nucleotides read TGTGCCAGCAGCGTAGCAGGGATGAACACTGAAGCTTTCTTT.

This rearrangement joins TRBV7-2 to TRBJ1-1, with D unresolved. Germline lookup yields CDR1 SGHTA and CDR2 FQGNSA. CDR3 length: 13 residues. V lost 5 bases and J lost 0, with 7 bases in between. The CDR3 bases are TGTGCCAGCAGCATTCAGGTGAACACTGAAGCTTTCTTT. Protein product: CASSIQVNTEAFF.

CDR3 amino acids: CASSSDILGGPNTEAFF. CDR3 bases: TGTGCCAGCAGCTCCGATATTCTCGGGGGACCTAACACTGAAGCTTTCTTT. This sequence joins TRBV13 and TRBJ1-1; D might be TRBD1 (5 bases). V lost 4 bases and J lost 2, with 20 bases in between. Germline lookup yields CDR1 PRHDT and CDR2 FYEKMQ (reference sequence). The CDR3 length is 17 residues.

The CDR3 DNA sequence: TGTGCCTGGAGTGTAGGTTTAGGGGGCAAAGGAGATACGCAGTATTTT. Amino acids: CAWSVGLGGKGDTQYF. The chain links TRBV30 to TRBJ2-3; 7 bases line up with TRBD1. CDR1 GTSNPN and CDR2 SVGIG come from the germline V gene (reference sequence). This CDR3 contains 16 residues. Germline trimming cut 0 bases from V and 5 bases from J; bases unmatched to any gene: 11.

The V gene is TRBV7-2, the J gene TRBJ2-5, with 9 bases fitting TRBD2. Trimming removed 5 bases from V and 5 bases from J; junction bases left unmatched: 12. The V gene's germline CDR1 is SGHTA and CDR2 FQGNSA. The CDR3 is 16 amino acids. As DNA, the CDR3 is TGTGCCAGCAGCACCCAGGGCGGGAGGGCCGGGGAGACCCAGTACTTC. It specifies CASSTQGGRAGETQYF.

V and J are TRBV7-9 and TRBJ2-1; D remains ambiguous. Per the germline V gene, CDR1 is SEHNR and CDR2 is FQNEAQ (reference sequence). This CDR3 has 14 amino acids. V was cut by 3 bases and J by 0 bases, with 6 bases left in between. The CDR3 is CASSFEDSYNEQFF. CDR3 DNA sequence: TGTGCCAGCAGCTTCGAGGACTCCTACAATGAGCAGTTCTTC.

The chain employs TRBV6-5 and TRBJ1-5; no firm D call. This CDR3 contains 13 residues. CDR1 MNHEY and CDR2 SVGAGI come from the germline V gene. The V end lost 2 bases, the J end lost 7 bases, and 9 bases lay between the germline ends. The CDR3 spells CASSYQAGQPQHF. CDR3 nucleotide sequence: TGTGCCAGCAGTTACCAGGCGGGGCAGCCCCAGCATTTT.